This T cell receptor beta chain comes out of a study of cytomegalovirus exposure and HLA in healthy donors. Study outcomes and limitations: CMV antigen specificity of a few CMV-associated chains was confirmed in vitro. Whilst most TCR sequences proved rare, a subset of public TCRs occurred across many donors.

PCR employed 60 Vbeta and 13 Jbeta primers. TCRdb's table, derived via immunoSEQ multiplex PCR, lists solely in-frame clones and lacks some. The sample holds tens of thousands of clones, around 80% seen once. Worth noting for this clone: Its antigen remains unknown.

Sequencing used PBMCs. This clonotype was sampled from a man aged 50 or older in good health and CMV-seropositive.

This CDR3 reads CASSTPDRGSYEQYF. CDR3 nucleotides: TGTGCCAGCAGCACCCCGGACAGGGGTTCCTACGAGCAGTACTTC. The chain has TRBV5-6 and TRBJ2-7; 9 bases are a match to TRBD1. V lost 4 bases and J lost 1; bases outside the gene matches: 6. This CDR3 has 15 amino acids. From germline, CDR1 is SGHDT and CDR2 YYEEEE.